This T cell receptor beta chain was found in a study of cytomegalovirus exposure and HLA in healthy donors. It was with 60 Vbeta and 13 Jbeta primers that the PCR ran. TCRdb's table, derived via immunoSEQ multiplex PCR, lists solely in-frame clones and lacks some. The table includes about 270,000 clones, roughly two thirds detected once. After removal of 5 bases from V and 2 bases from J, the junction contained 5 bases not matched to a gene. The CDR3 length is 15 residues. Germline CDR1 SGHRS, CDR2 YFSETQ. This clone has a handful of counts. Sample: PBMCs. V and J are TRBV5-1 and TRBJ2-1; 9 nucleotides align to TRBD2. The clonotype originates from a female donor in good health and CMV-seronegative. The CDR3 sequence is CASSEREVAYNEQFF. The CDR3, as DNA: TGCGCCAGCAGTGAGCGGGAGGTGGCCTACAATGAGCAGTTCTTC.